This T cell receptor beta chain is drawn from a study of cytomegalovirus exposure and HLA in healthy donors. Study-wide points: The classifier was said to identify cytomegalovirus status with high specificity and sensitivity. The tendency of first-cohort TCR clusters to co-occur in the approximately 110 validation repertoires was the finding of a later analysis.

Germline trimming cut 5 bases from V and 4 bases from J; bases unmatched to any gene: 7. Germline V gene sequence: CDR1 SGHAT, CDR2 FQNNGV. The CDR3 extends over 14 amino acids. Some clones are missing from TCRdb's copy, which holds only in-frame ones; the method was immunoSEQ multiplex PCR. The data show around 250,000 clones, around 90% seen once. The donors were part of the validation cohort of 120 subjects. That cohort was separate from the first cohort, which comprised some 670 subjects. In regard to this clone: What it binds is not known.

The specimen sequenced was PBMCs. The sequence was collected from a woman in her late teens or twenties in good health and CMV-seronegative. The rearrangement links TRBV11-2 to TRBJ1-2; 7 bases agree with TRBD1. The CDR3 sequence is CASSVRDSFYGYTF. The DNA of the CDR3 is TGTGCCAGCAGCGTTAGGGACAGTTTCTATGGCTACACCTTC. The variable domain in full, with the rest retrieved from reference TRBV11-2 and TRBJ1-2, is EAGVAQSPRYKIIEKRQSVAFWCNPISGHATLYWYQQILGQGPKLLIQFQNNGVVDDSQLPKDRFSAERLKGVDSTLKIQPAKLEDSAVYLCASSVRDSFYGYTFGSGTRLTVV.